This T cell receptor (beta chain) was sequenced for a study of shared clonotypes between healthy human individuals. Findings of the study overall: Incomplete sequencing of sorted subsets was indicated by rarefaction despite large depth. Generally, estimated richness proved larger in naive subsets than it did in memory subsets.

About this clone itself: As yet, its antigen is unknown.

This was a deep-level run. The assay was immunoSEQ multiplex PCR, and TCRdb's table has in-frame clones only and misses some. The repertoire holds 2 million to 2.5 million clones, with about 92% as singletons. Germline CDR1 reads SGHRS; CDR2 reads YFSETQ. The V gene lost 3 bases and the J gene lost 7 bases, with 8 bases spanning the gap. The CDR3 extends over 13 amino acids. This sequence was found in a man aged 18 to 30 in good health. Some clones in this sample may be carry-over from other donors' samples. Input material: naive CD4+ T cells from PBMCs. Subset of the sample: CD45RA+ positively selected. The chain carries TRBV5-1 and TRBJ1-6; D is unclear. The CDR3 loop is CASSSVGNSPLHF. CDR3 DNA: TGCGCCAGCAGCTCGGTTGGGAATTCACCCCTCCACTTT.